There are a few counts of the clone carrying this TCR beta chain. Its antigen is still unknown. TRBV12-4/TRBJ1-2 clonotypes were amplified with adaptor-ligated barcode primers. TCRdb used MiXCR to reprocess the multiplex PCR reads, holding one entry per CDR3 protein. Counted here are over 700 distinct CDR3 sequences, 25% to 30% occurring once; the ten biggest clones make up roughly a sixth. This CDR3 comprises 14 residues. V dropped 9 bases and J dropped 5 bases, with 19 bases sitting between them. Overall study results and limits: Tumor-infiltrating Treg TCR alpha and beta sequences overlapped most with tumor naive CD4+ T cells, then blood naive.

The genes are TRBV12-3 or TRBV12-4 and TRBJ1-2; D ambiguous. The sequenced material came from memory CD4+ T cells sorted from blood. Subset here: memory CD4+ T cells, CD4+CD45RO+CD25-. The clonotype originates from a female donor with breast cancer. CDR3 sequence: CASTWAVMGYGYTF. For the CDR3, the DNA is TGTGCCAGTACTTGGGCTGTCATGGGGTATGGCTACACCTTC.